Below are 26 T cell receptor beta chains sequenced from a single sample in a study of CD8+CD57+ T cells in acquired aplastic anemia. TCR beta VDJ and CDR3 profiles were obtained from a genomic DNA template. TCRdb recomputed calls from the reads with MiXCR, one row per CDR3 protein. The table records about 220,000 distinct CDR3 sequences, 34% of them present only once. The material sequenced was sorted CD4+, CD8+, or CD8+CD57+ T cells (not recorded which) from PBMCs. These receptors all come from a human donor in good health, serving as a control.

This clonotype was counted many times. The chain employs TRBV9 and TRBJ2-7; D call uncertain. This CDR3 spans 12 amino acids. Trimming pared 0 bases from V and 7 bases from J, leaving 8 bases between. Germline V gene data show CDR1 as SGDLS and CDR2 as YYNGEE. This CDR3 is CASSVEVGEQYF. The CDR3 bases are TGTGCCAGCAGCGTAGAGGTAGGAGAGCAGTACTTC.

This clonotype has only a few counts. The chain employs TRBV5-1 and TRBJ1-2; D possibly corresponds to TRBD1 (5 bases). Germline V gene data show CDR1 as SGHRS and CDR2 as YFSETQ. This CDR3 has 15 residues. V gave up 1 base and J gave up 7 bases, with 17 bases separating them. CDR3 sequence (DNA): TGCGCCAGCAGCTTGATGCAGGGTGGAGTGGGTGGCTACACCTTC. The encoded protein is CASSLMQGGVGGYTF. The full variable domain, rest sourced from reference TRBV5-1 and TRBJ1-2, is KAGVTQTPRYLIKTRGQQVTLSCSPISGHRSVSWYQQTPGQGLQFLFEYFSETQRNKGNFPGRFSGRQFSNSRSEMNVSTLELGDSALYLCASSLMQGGVGGYTFGSGTRLTVV.

This clonotype was seen ten or more times. The gene calls are TRBV5-1 and TRBJ1-2; D is perhaps TRBD1 (5 bases). The CDR3 has 15 amino acids. CDR1 SGHRS and CDR2 YFSETQ come from the germline V gene. Trimming pared 1 base from V and 3 bases from J, leaving 13 bases between. Written as DNA, the CDR3 is TGCGCCAGCAGCTTGCAACCAGGGTCGGACTATGGCTACACCTTC. Its translation: CASSLQPGSDYGYTF.

V gene TRBV5-4 combines with J gene TRBJ2-6, with 7 bases that match TRBD2. V dropped 10 bases and J dropped 2; count of bases not matched to a gene: 9. Germline lookup yields CDR1 SGHNT and CDR2 YYREEE (reference sequence). CDR3 length: 15 amino acids. The CDR3, as DNA: TGTGCCCTCGGGGAGGGACTCCCTGGGGCCAACGTCCTGACTTTC. This translates into CALGEGLPGANVLTF.

The gene calls are TRBV10-3 and TRBJ2-6; TRBD1 is a possible D gene (5 bases). CDR3 size: 15 residues. CDR1 ENHRY and CDR2 SYGVKD come from the germline V gene. V was trimmed by 6 bases and J by 4 bases, leaving 13 bases between them. CDR3 sequence reads: CAISDPRTGANVLTF. The CDR3 nucleotides are TGTGCCATCAGCGACCCACGGACAGGGGCCAACGTCCTGACTTTC.

The V gene is TRBV24-1, the J gene TRBJ2-2; 7 positions agree with TRBD1. This CDR3 comprises 16 residues. Germline values: CDR1 KGHDR, CDR2 SFDVKD. The junction had 9 bases not matched to a gene; V was cut back by 8 bases and J by 1 base. CDR3 DNA: TGTGCCACCATGAGTGGGGGACAGAGGAACACCGGGGAGCTGTTTTTT. It translates to CATMSGGQRNTGELFF.

The gene calls are TRBV2 and TRBJ1-6; a possible D gene is TRBD1 (6 bases). Germline V CDR1 and CDR2: SNHLY, FYNNEI. V lost 3 bases and J 2 bases, leaving 11 bases between the germline ends. The CDR3 is 16 residues long. CDR3 nucleotide sequence: TGTGCCAGCAGTGATAGCGGGGGGCCCTATAATTCACCCCTCCACTTT. Protein: CASSDSGGPYNSPLHF.

Of note for this clonotype: Possible read error: a much larger clone is one base away. The chain is built from TRBV5-1 and TRBJ2-7, with 7 bases that match TRBD1. This CDR3 has 15 amino acids. Germline V lookup: CDR1 SGHRS, CDR2 YFSETQ. The CDR3 DNA is TGCGCCAGCAGCACGGGGACAGCCCGCTCCTACGAGCGGTACTTC. Its translation: CASSTGTARSYERYF.

CDR3 in DNA: TGCGCCAGCACGTACGGGACAGGGACAAGCGGCTACACCTTC. It codes for CASTYGTGTSGYTF. The chain couples TRBV5-1 to TRBJ1-2; 9 positions agree with TRBD1. Germline lookup yields CDR1 SGHRS and CDR2 YFSETQ. The CDR3 consists of 14 residues. J was trimmed by 8 bases and V by 6 bases; bases with no gene match: 11. The entire variable domain, with the rest obtained from reference TRBV5-1 and TRBJ1-2, is as follows: KAGVTQTPRYLIKTRGQQVTLSCSPISGHRSVSWYQQTPGQGLQFLFEYFSETQRNKGNFPGRFSGRQFSNSRSEMNVSTLELGDSALYLCASTYGTGTSGYTFGSGTRLTVV.

The chain couples TRBV7-9 to TRBJ2-7, with D perhaps TRBD1 or TRBD2 (5 bases each). V was pared by 3 bases and J by 5 bases, with 14 bases between. This CDR3 region has 14 residues. The germline gives CDR1 SEHNR, CDR2 FQNEAQ (reference sequence). CDR3 coding DNA: TGTGCCAGCAGCTTTTCCCAGGGAGCCCACGAGCAGTACTTC. Translation: CASSFSQGAHEQYF.

There are a few counts of this clonotype. The germline gene is not matched at one end of the junction; a read error may be the cause. This chain connects TRBV3-1 to TRBJ1-1; D is unclear. There are 14 residues in the CDR3. Germline CDR1 LGHDT, CDR2 YNNKEL (reference sequence). The CDR3, as DNA: TGTGCCAGCAGCCAAGCGGGAATCAACAATGAAGCTTTCTTT. As protein: CASSQAGINNEAFF.

This clonotype appeared a few times. The chain combines TRBV7-9 with TRBJ2-5; a possible D gene is TRBD2 (5 bases). This CDR3 region has 16 residues. V was shortened by 5 bases and J by 3 bases, with 19 bases between the two germline ends. Germline lookup yields CDR1 SEHNR and CDR2 FQNEAQ (reference sequence). The CDR3 region is CASSPHFREKKETQYF. In DNA form, the CDR3 reads TGTGCCAGCAGCCCCCACTTCCGGGAAAAGAAAGAGACCCAGTACTTC. The full variable domain, with the rest looked up from reference TRBV7-9 and TRBJ2-5, is DTGVSQNPRHKITKRGQNVTFRCDPISEHNRLYWYRQTLGQGPEFLTYFQNEAQLEKSRLLSDRFSAERPKGSFSTLEIQRTEQGDSAMYLCASSPHFREKKETQYFGPGTRLLVL.

The V and J genes are TRBV9 and TRBJ1-1; 10 bases align to TRBD1. Germline trimming cut 2 bases from V and 1 base from J; bases unmatched to any gene: 5. The CDR3 spans 16 residues. The germline gives CDR1 SGDLS, CDR2 YYNGEE. CDR3 coding DNA: TGTGCCAGCAGCGTTGGGACAGGGGCTACGAACACTGAAGCTTTCTTT. Amino acid sequence: CASSVGTGATNTEAFF.

The table lists this clonotype with a few counts. This sequence may be a read error, since a much larger clone differs from it by one base. Given the absence of the conserved phenylalanine or tryptophan at the CDR3 end, a read error is likely. The genes are TRBV19 and TRBJ2-3; the match to TRBD1 covers 9 bases. Germline V gives CDR1 LNHDA, CDR2 SQIVND (reference sequence). V lost 6 bases, J lost 4 bases, and 5 bases stayed unmatched. This CDR3 has 14 amino acids. CDR3 loop: CASRDRGLSDTQYL. The DNA for the CDR3 is TGTGCCAGTAGAGACAGGGGGTTGTCAGATACGCAGTATCTT.

The V and J genes are TRBV7-3 and TRBJ2-5; a weak D match, TRBD2 (5 bases). The CDR3 is 15 residues long. Per germline, CDR1 SGHTA and CDR2 FQGTGA. Trimming stripped 1 base from V and 4 bases from J, with 13 bases between. As DNA, the CDR3 is TGTGCCAGCAGCTTAATGTCCGGGATTGGAGAGACCCAGTACTTC. Translation gives CASSLMSGIGETQYF.

The CDR3 DNA reads as TGTGCCAGCAGCTCAGCGGGACAGCCTAATTCACCCCTCCACTTT. Protein sequence: CASSSAGQPNSPLHF. The chain joins TRBV11-1 to TRBJ1-6; 7 bases match TRBD1. This CDR3 has 15 amino acids. CDR1 SGHAT and CDR2 FQDESV come from the germline V gene (reference sequence). The V gene end was trimmed by 4 bases and the J gene end by 6 bases; junction bases not matched to a gene: 6. The full variable domain, completed using reference TRBV11-1 and TRBJ1-6, is EAEVAQSPRYKITEKSQAVAFWCDPISGHATLYWYRQILGQGPELLVQFQDESVVDDSQLPKDRFSAERLKGVDSTLKIQPAELGDSAMYLCASSSAGQPNSPLHFGNGTRLTVT.

This clonotype appeared many times. The J gene is TRBJ2-3, the V gene TRBV2; TRBD2 agrees at 7 bases. The CDR3 covers 14 residues. V gave up 3 bases and J gave up 10 bases; unmatched junction bases: 10. CDR1 SNHLY and CDR2 FYNNEI come from the germline V gene. CDR3 protein: CASSDPGTNYPQYF. CDR3 coding DNA: TGTGCCAGCAGTGACCCCGGGACTAATTATCCGCAGTATTTT. Supplemented by reference TRBV2 and TRBJ2-3, the full variable domain reads EPEVTQTPSHQVTQMGQEVILRCVPISNHLYFYWYRQILGQKVEFLVSFYNNEISEKSEIFDDQFSVERPDGSNFTLKIRSTKLEDSAMYFCASSDPGTNYPQYFGPGTRLTVL.

This clonotype was observed at least ten times. The chain is built from TRBV10-3 and TRBJ1-1; the D is unclear. The V gene lost 0 bases and the J gene lost 7 bases, with 9 bases spanning the gap. CDR1 is ENHRY, CDR2 SYGVKD, per germline. CDR3 size: 13 residues. The CDR3 region has the DNA TGTGCCATCAGTGAGTCGAGTGACCTTGAAGCTTTCTTT. Its protein product is CAISESSDLEAFF.

The sample holds a few counts of this clonotype. The chain uses TRBV12-3 or TRBV12-4 and TRBJ1-1; D not resolved. This CDR3 has 13 residues. V shed 3 bases and J shed 7 bases, with 12 bases lying between them. The CDR3 region is CASSFGVTGEAFF. In nucleotides, the CDR3 is TGTGCCAGCAGTTTTGGAGTGACCGGTGAAGCTTTCTTT.

V gene TRBV25-1 combines with J gene TRBJ1-1; D gene uncertain. The CDR3 has 14 residues. Germline values: CDR1 MGHDK, CDR2 SYGVNS. The V end was cut by 1 base, the J end by 0 bases, with 6 bases between. CDR3 DNA: TGTGCCAGCAGTGAATCGGGCCTGAACACTGAAGCTTTCTTT. Amino acid sequence: CASSESGLNTEAFF.

The V gene is TRBV11-1, the J gene TRBJ1-2; the D is unclear. Deletions cut 1 base from V and 8 bases from J, with 17 bases between. Germline V CDR1 and CDR2: SGHAT, FQDESV (reference sequence). The CDR3 totals 15 residues. DNA of the CDR3: TGTGCCAGCAGCTTAGAGGGCCATGGAGAATGGGGCTACACCTTC. Residues: CASSLEGHGEWGYTF.

The table lists this clonotype with a few counts. The gene calls are TRBV9 and TRBJ1-2, with TRBD1 identical over 10 bases. This CDR3 is built from 17 residues. Germline V CDR1 and CDR2: SGDLS, YYNGEE. V lost 0 bases, J lost 1 base, and 6 bases stayed unmatched. The CDR3 bases are TGTGCCAGCAGCGTAGCGGGGGGGACAGGGGATAACTATGGCTACACCTTC. This encodes CASSVAGGTGDNYGYTF.

The chain links TRBV28 to TRBJ2-3; 16 bases are shared with TRBD2. V dropped 10 bases and J dropped 2; count of bases not matched to a gene: 12. The CDR3 loop spans 18 amino acids. CDR1 is MDHEN, CDR2 SYDVKM, per germline. The CDR3 coding sequence is TGTGCCACCGCTGCCCCGGGACTAGCGGGAGGGAACACAGATACGCAGTATTTT. Translating it yields CATAAPGLAGGNTDTQYF.

This clonotype was observed a few times. This may be a read error: a much more frequent sequence differs by one nucleotide. This chain links TRBV25-1 with TRBJ2-3; D may correspond to TRBD1 or TRBD2 (5 bases each). The germline V gene encodes CDR1 MGHDK and CDR2 SYGVNS. The CDR3 has 14 residues. The CDR3: CARRRDPGPDTQYF. CDR3 nucleotides: TGTGCCCGCAGACGGGACCCCGGGCCAGATACGCAGTATTTT.

This clonotype was detected ten times or more. This chain links TRBV10-3 with TRBJ2-3; D might be TRBD2 (6 bases). V gave up 6 bases and J gave up 3 bases, with 13 bases separating them. There are 14 residues in the CDR3. Germline values: CDR1 ENHRY, CDR2 SYGVKD. CDR3 sequence (DNA): TGTGCCATCAGGCCAGCGGGCGGGACAGATACGCAGTATTTT. It yields the protein CAIRPAGGTDTQYF.

The chain uses TRBV15 and TRBJ2-1; no clear D gene. Germline V gives CDR1 LNHNV, CDR2 YYDKDF (reference sequence). V was clipped by 0 bases and J by 2 bases, with 8 bases between them. This CDR3 is built from 15 residues. As DNA, the CDR3 is TGTGCCACCAGCAGAGAGAAGGGTACCTACAATGAGCAGTTCTTC. Protein: CATSREKGTYNEQFF.